These 32 T cell receptor beta chains were sequenced from one sample in a study of blood T cell repertoires in COVID-19. Sequenced by immunoSEQ multiplex PCR; TCRdb stores in-frame clones only, minus some. Found here are 140,000 or so clones, 81% of them singletons; the top ten hold approximately 8%. The material sequenced was peripheral blood. Every receptor here comes from a human donor in a cohort sampled during active COVID-19.

The rearrangement links TRBV15 to TRBJ2-7; TRBD1 matches at 10 bases. J was trimmed by 2 bases and V by 0 bases; bases with no gene match: 13. The CDR3 is 19 amino acids. Per the germline V gene, CDR1 is LNHNV and CDR2 is YYDKDF (reference sequence). The CDR3 sequence: CATSRELWTRGQGTYEQYF. The CDR3 DNA is TGTGCCACCAGCAGAGAACTCTGGACCAGGGGACAGGGGACCTACGAGCAGTACTTC. The whole variable domain, remainder taken from reference TRBV15 and TRBJ2-7, is DAMVIQNPRYQVTQFGKPVTLSCSQTLNHNVMYWYQQKSSQAPKLLFHYYDKDFNNEADTPDNFQSRRPNTSFCFLDIRSPGLGDTAMYLCATSRELWTRGQGTYEQYFGPGTRLTVT.

The chain combines TRBV7-9 with TRBJ1-2, with D maybe TRBD1 (5 bases). V lost 1 base and J 4 bases, leaving 13 bases between the germline ends. The germline gives CDR1 SEHNR, CDR2 FQNEAQ (reference sequence). This CDR3 has 15 residues. The CDR3 here is CASSLEQRTRYGYTF. The CDR3 DNA reads as TGTGCCAGCAGCTTAGAGCAACGGACACGCTATGGCTACACCTTC.

The V gene is TRBV11-2, the J gene TRBJ2-7, with D perhaps TRBD2 (6 bases). Germline CDR1 is SGHAT and CDR2 is FQNNGV. The CDR3 extends over 17 amino acids. Trimming shortened V by 1 base and J by 1 base, and 17 bases separated the two germline ends. The CDR3 loop reads CASSLGGSGVRSYEQYF. The CDR3 bases are TGTGCCAGCAGCTTAGGAGGGTCGGGAGTGAGGTCCTACGAGCAGTACTTC.

The rearrangement joins TRBV5-1 to TRBJ2-7; 13 bases line up with TRBD2. V trimming: 4 bases; J trimming: 4 bases; junction bases outside the gene matches: 2. The CDR3 is made up of 14 amino acids. In germline, CDR1 is SGHRS, CDR2 YFSETQ. The chain's CDR3 is CASSRTSGSYEQYF. The CDR3 DNA reads as TGCGCCAGCAGCCGGACTAGCGGGAGTTACGAGCAGTACTTC.

This clone appeared a single time. This chain links TRBV3-1 (or the pseudogene TRBV3-2) with TRBJ2-3; TRBD2 matches 11 bases. V lost 1 base to trimming and J lost 6 bases; unmatched junction nucleotides: 9. This CDR3 is 17 amino acids long. Germline V CDR1 and CDR2: LGHDT, YNNKEL (reference sequence). CDR3 region: CASSQGNSGRAVDTQYF. The CDR3 DNA follows: TGTGCCAGCAGCCAAGGAAATAGCGGGAGGGCCGTGGATACGCAGTATTTT.

In this sample, this clone turned up once. The genes are TRBV27 and TRBJ2-2; TRBD1 is a possible D gene (6 bases). Trimming stripped 6 bases from V and 3 bases from J, with 11 bases between. Germline V lookup: CDR1 MNHEY, CDR2 SMNVEV (reference sequence). The CDR3 sequence is 14 residues long. The CDR3 here is CASRSYRDTGELFF. CDR3 sequence (DNA): TGTGCCAGCAGATCCTACAGGGACACCGGGGAGCTGTTTTTT.

The chain recombines TRBV9 with TRBJ2-1; D is perhaps TRBD2 (5 bases). CDR1 is SGDLS, CDR2 YYNGEE, per germline. V was trimmed by 0 bases and J by 10 bases, leaving 11 bases between them. CDR3 length: 13 amino acids. CDR3 DNA sequence: TGTGCCAGCAGCGTAGAGGTGAGGAGGGAGCAGTTCTTC. This translates into CASSVEVRREQFF.

The V call is TRBV5-6, the J call TRBJ2-1; TRBD2 matches at 7 bases. Germline CDR1 is SGHDT and CDR2 is YYEEEE. The CDR3 covers 14 residues. J lost 3 bases, V lost 2 bases, and 2 bases had no gene match. The DNA for the CDR3 is TGTGCCAGCAGCTTAGGCGGGAGCTACAATGAGCAGTTCTTC. Its translation is CASSLGGSYNEQFF.

The rearrangement links TRBV2 to TRBJ2-3, with TRBD2 as a possible D gene (5 bases). The CDR3 has 17 residues. Looked up from germline, CDR1 is SNHLY and CDR2 is FYNNEI. Deletions cut 5 bases from V and 2 bases from J, with 20 bases between. The CDR3: CASSPIGWESDTDTQYF. The CDR3 nucleotides are TGTGCCAGCAGTCCTATAGGGTGGGAGTCAGACACAGATACGCAGTATTTT.

J is TRBJ2-7 and V is TRBV4-1; D may be TRBD1 (7 bases). V was trimmed by 4 bases and J by 1 base, leaving 11 bases between them. This CDR3 region has 14 residues. CDR1 is MGHRA, CDR2 YSYEKL, per germline. The CDR3 region has the DNA TGCGCCAGCAGCCGACAGGGACTGTCCTACGAGCAGTACTTC. It codes for CASSRQGLSYEQYF.

This sequence joins TRBV4-1 and TRBJ2-7; TRBD2 agrees at 7 bases. Per the germline V gene, CDR1 is MGHRA and CDR2 is YSYEKL. V lost 8 bases to trimming and J lost 3 bases; unmatched junction nucleotides: 7. The CDR3 consists of 13 residues. The DNA of the CDR3 is TGCGCCAGCCGGGGGAGGGCCGTCTACGAGCAGTACTTC. Protein sequence: CASRGRAVYEQYF.

V gene TRBV5-1 combines with J gene TRBJ2-7; 9 bases line up with TRBD2. The V gene's germline CDR1 is SGHRS and CDR2 YFSETQ. This CDR3 has 18 residues. Trimming took 4 bases from V and 0 from J; bases not matched to a gene: 14. CDR3 in amino acids: CASSIRSGTSRSSYEQYF. The CDR3, as DNA: TGCGCCAGCAGCATCCGCTCTGGGACTAGCCGGAGCTCCTACGAGCAGTACTTC.

The V gene is TRBV6-5, the J gene TRBJ2-5; TRBD2 matches 8 bases. The ends lost 0 bases at V and 1 base at J; junction bases unmatched: 1. This CDR3 comprises 15 residues. Germline V gene data show CDR1 as MNHEY and CDR2 as SVGAGI. CDR3 sequence: CASSYSSGTQETQYF. CDR3 bases: TGTGCCAGCAGTTACTCTAGCGGGACCCAAGAGACCCAGTACTTC.

The table lists this clone with a count of one. The CDR3 bases are TGCAGCGTCGGGCGGGCGGGAGTTGGGGCCAACGTCCTGACTTTC. Protein product: CSVGRAGVGANVLTF. The J gene is TRBJ2-6, the V gene TRBV29-1, with 7 bases aligning to TRBD2. After removal of 6 bases from V and 3 bases from J, the junction contained 8 bases not matched to a gene. This CDR3 region has 15 residues. The germline V gene encodes CDR1 SQVTM and CDR2 ANQGSEA.

This chain connects TRBV29-1 to TRBJ1-2; 8 bases are a match to TRBD1. The CDR3 totals 14 residues. With 7 bases clipped from V and 2 bases from J, the junction kept 9 bases outside the gene matches. CDR1 is SQVTM, CDR2 ANQGSEA, per germline. The CDR3 loop reads CSAADRGDNYGYTF. The CDR3 coding sequence is TGCAGCGCCGCCGACAGGGGCGACAACTATGGCTACACCTTC.

The chain uses TRBV7-8 and TRBJ1-2; TRBD1 might be the D (5 bases). Trimming removed 5 bases at V and 8 bases at J, with 15 bases between. The CDR3 has 13 residues. Germline V gene lookup returns CDR1 SGHVS and CDR2 FQNEAQ. This chain's CDR3 is CASSPLRRGGYTF. The CDR3 coding sequence is TGTGCCAGCAGCCCCCTTAGGCGGGGGGGCTACACCTTC. The entire variable domain, with the rest obtained from reference TRBV7-8 and TRBJ1-2, is as follows: GAGVSQSPRYKVAKRGQDVALRCDPISGHVSLFWYQQALGQGPEFLTYFQNEAQLDKSGLPSDRFFAERPEGSVSTLKIQRTQQEDSAVYLCASSPLRRGGYTFGSGTRLTVV.

The gene calls are TRBV28 and TRBJ1-2, with 7 bases matching TRBD1. Germline CDR1 MDHEN, CDR2 SYDVKM. Losses at the gene ends were 11 bases for V and 0 bases for J; bases not matched to a gene: 6. CDR3 length: 13 residues. This CDR3 reads CASQGTANYGYTF. In DNA, the CDR3 is TGTGCCTCTCAGGGGACAGCTAACTATGGCTACACCTTC.

This chain links TRBV28 with TRBJ2-7, with D unresolved. This CDR3 spans 15 amino acids. Germline V gene sequence: CDR1 MDHEN, CDR2 SYDVKM. V was trimmed by 0 bases and J by 2 bases, leaving 11 bases between them. CDR3 residues: CASSLWGSLAYEQYF. The CDR3 DNA follows: TGTGCCAGCAGTTTATGGGGTAGCTTAGCCTACGAGCAGTACTTC.

The CDR3 DNA follows: TGTGCCAGCAAGAATAGCGGGCCCTACGAGCAGTACTTC. This codes for CASKNSGPYEQYF. The V call is TRBV5-3, the J call TRBJ2-7; 7 bases fit TRBD2. TRBV5-3 is filed as an ORF, its function uncertain. The CDR3 has 13 amino acids. The J segment lost 2 bases and the V segment lost 8 bases, leaving 7 bases of the junction unmatched.

This chain uses TRBV9 with TRBJ2-1, with 7 bases fitting TRBD2. The CDR3 contains 16 residues. CDR1 and CDR2 (germline): SGDLS, YYNGEE. Unmatched junction bases numbered 11, after V lost 4 bases and J lost 4 bases. CDR3 protein: CASSTSSGTSYNEQFF. The CDR3 region has the DNA TGTGCCAGCAGCACCTCTAGCGGAACGTCATACAATGAGCAGTTCTTC.

The gene calls are TRBV6-2 or TRBV6-3 and TRBJ2-2, with TRBD2 matching 7 bases. Looked up from germline, CDR1 is MNHEY and CDR2 is SVGEGT. This CDR3 contains 17 residues. V dropped 2 bases and J dropped 6; count of bases not matched to a gene: 12. Here the CDR3 DNA reads TGTGCCAGCAGTTACCCGCCTGGGAGGGCCTTTTCCGGGGAGCTGTTTTTT. Protein: CASSYPPGRAFSGELFF.

The chain uses TRBV25-1 and TRBJ2-7, with 13 bases fitting TRBD2. V lost 6 bases, J lost 5 bases, and 7 bases stayed unmatched. This CDR3 region has 15 residues. Germline V lookup: CDR1 MGHDK, CDR2 SYGVNS. CDR3 sequence: CASSSRTSGSNEQYF. The CDR3 nucleotides read TGTGCCAGCAGCTCCAGGACTAGCGGGAGTAACGAGCAGTACTTC.

The chain combines TRBV18 with TRBJ2-7; 8 nucleotides agree with TRBD1. The CDR3 totals 14 residues. The germline V gene encodes CDR1 KGHSH and CDR2 LQKENI. V lost 3 bases to trimming and J lost 1 base; unmatched junction nucleotides: 2. CDR3 amino acids: CASSPGQGSYEQYF. The DNA for the CDR3 is TGTGCCAGCTCACCCGGACAGGGTTCCTACGAGCAGTACTTC.

This chain links TRBV24-1 with TRBJ2-1; D is possibly TRBD2 (6 bases). V lost 6 bases and J 9 bases, leaving 17 bases between the germline ends. Germline CDR1 is KGHDR and CDR2 is SFDVKD. This CDR3 is 14 amino acids long. The CDR3 spells CATSFREPGSEQFF. The CDR3 DNA follows: TGTGCCACCAGTTTTCGGGAGCCCGGGAGTGAGCAGTTCTTC.

This chain connects TRBV28 to TRBJ2-5; maybe TRBD2 (6 bases). The CDR3 spans 13 residues. Germline CDR1 reads MDHEN; CDR2 reads SYDVKM. V dropped 4 bases and J dropped 5 bases, with 11 bases sitting between them. In DNA, the CDR3 is TGTGCCAGCAGTTCACCGGGGGTGGAGACCCAGTACTTC. This codes for CASSSPGVETQYF.

The CDR3 sequence: CASSYLAGGTDTQYF. CDR3 in DNA: TGTGCCAGCAGTTACTTAGCGGGAGGCACAGATACGCAGTATTTT. The rearrangement joins TRBV6-2 or TRBV6-3 to TRBJ2-3; 9 bases are shared with TRBD2. The CDR3 is 15 residues long. The ends lost 1 base at V and 1 base at J; junction bases unmatched: 0. Germline V gene lookup returns CDR1 MNHEY and CDR2 SVGEGT.

The chain carries TRBV7-6 and TRBJ2-1, with 8 positions matching TRBD2. The germline V gene has CDR1 SGHVS and CDR2 FNYEAQ. Trimming at V came to 2 bases and at J to 5 bases, leaving 11 bases not matched to a gene. The length of the CDR3 is 17 residues. The DNA of the CDR3 is TGTGCCAGCAGCTTATGGGGACTAGGAGCTTTGAACAATGAGCAGTTCTTC. This gives the protein CASSLWGLGALNNEQFF.

The DNA for the CDR3 is TGCAGCGTTGAATCGACTATCTTTGAGCAGTTCTTC. Translating it yields CSVESTIFEQFF. J is TRBJ2-1 and V is TRBV29-1, with D possibly TRBD2 on 5 matching bases. V was cut by 2 bases and J by 9 bases, with 11 bases left in between. Germline values: CDR1 SQVTM, CDR2 ANQGSEA. The length of the CDR3 is 12 residues.

This clone was detected once. V usage is TRBV19 and J usage is TRBJ2-1; TRBD2 aligns across 7 bases. The ends lost 3 bases at V and 0 bases at J; junction bases unmatched: 11. The CDR3 length is 18 residues. Germline CDR1 LNHDA, CDR2 SQIVND (reference sequence). In nucleotides, the CDR3 is TGTGCCAGTAGTATTGGCGGGAGCCAGACAATCTCCTACAATGAGCAGTTCTTC. Its protein is CASSIGGSQTISYNEQFF. The whole variable domain, filled in from reference TRBV19 and TRBJ2-1, reads DGGITQSPKYLFRKEGQNVTLSCEQNLNHDAMYWYRQDPGQGLRLIYYSQIVNDFQKGDIAEGYSVSREKKESFPLTVTSAQKNPTAFYLCASSIGGSQTISYNEQFFGPGTRLTVL.

This chain uses TRBV19 with TRBJ1-5; 7 bases line up with TRBD1. This CDR3 is 15 amino acids long. V dropped 5 bases and J dropped 5; count of bases not matched to a gene: 9. Per the germline V gene, CDR1 is LNHDA and CDR2 is SQIVND (reference sequence). The CDR3 sequence is CASSHPTGPDQPQHF. CDR3 DNA sequence: TGTGCCAGTAGTCACCCGACAGGGCCCGATCAGCCCCAGCATTTT.

The gene calls are TRBV28 and TRBJ1-4; the D gene is possibly TRBD1 (5 bases). Trimming took off 6 bases at V and 6 bases at J, with 14 bases between the two ends. The CDR3 has 14 amino acids. The V gene's germline CDR1 is MDHEN and CDR2 SYDVKM. The CDR3 region has the DNA TGTGCCAGCAGCCAGAACGGAGGGGATGAAAAACTGTTTTTT. Translating it yields CASSQNGGDEKLFF. The whole variable domain, filled in from reference TRBV28 and TRBJ1-4, reads DVKVTQSSRYLVKRTGEKVFLECVQDMDHENMFWYRQDPGLGLRLIYFSYDVKMKEKGDIPEGYSVSREKKERFSLILESASTNQTSMYLCASSQNGGDEKLFFGSGTQLSVL.

The chain employs TRBV6-1 and TRBJ1-1; D ambiguous. Trimming stripped 2 bases from V and 11 bases from J, with 9 bases between. The CDR3 is 11 amino acids. Germline CDR1 is MNHNS and CDR2 is SASEGT. The CDR3 is CASSESLRAFF. The CDR3 DNA sequence: TGTGCCAGCAGTGAATCCCTCCGGGCTTTCTTT.